The entry that follows covers one T cell receptor (beta chain) sequence. Antigen: not known. These data come from a study of CD4 T cell repertoires in COVID-19. Study-wide results and limits: Some SARS-CoV-2 clonotypes, between 7 and 25%, recurred in SARS-CoV and/or HKU1 cultures. Sharing of several most expanded SARS-CoV-2-reactive clonotypes across memory subsets suggested intraclonal diversification.

Per the germline V gene, CDR1 is SGHTA and CDR2 is FQGNSA. The CDR3 length is 14 residues. V lost 1 base, J lost 10 bases, and 4 bases stayed unmatched. Donors had recovered from mild-to-severe COVID-19. Produced via immunoSEQ multiplex PCR; TCRdb's table is partial and in-frame only. The profile shows some 71,000 clones, approximately 83% of them singletons. This chain links TRBV7-2 with TRBJ2-2; TRBD2 agrees at 9 bases. This material consisted of CD4+ T cells from peripheral blood, taken after recovery from COVID-19. The receptor comes from a human donor who had COVID-19. CDR3 nucleotides: TGTGCCAGCAGCTTAGGTCGCGGGAGGGAGGAGCTGTTTTTT. It yields the protein CASSLGRGREELFF.